This T cell receptor (beta chain) was sequenced for a study of PD-1 blockade in mismatch repair-deficient tumors. Only in-frame clones appear in the TCRdb table, and some are missing; sequencing was by immunoSEQ multiplex PCR. The sample contains over 100,000 clones, 65% to 80% of which appear only once. The CDR3 consists of 14 residues. Per germline, CDR1 SGHTS and CDR2 YDEGEE. V lost 0 bases, J lost 6 bases, and 3 bases stayed unmatched. Specimen: peripheral blood, collected approximately 60 weeks after starting pembrolizumab. The genes are TRBV5-8 and TRBJ2-7; the match to TRBD1 covers 10 bases. The receptor was isolated from an adult with mismatch repair-deficient cancer. The CDR3 sequence: CASSLGQGAREQYF. The CDR3, as DNA: TGTGCCAGCAGCTTGGGACAGGGGGCTCGCGAGCAGTACTTC. The full variable domain, its missing parts supplied by reference TRBV5-8 and TRBJ2-7, is EAGVTQSPTHLIKTRGQQATLRCSPISGHTSVYWYQQALGLGLQFLLWYDEGEERNRGNFPPRFSGRQFPNYSSELNVNALELEDSALYLCASSLGQGAREQYFGPGTRLTVT.